The present TCR beta chain was sequenced within a study of cytomegalovirus exposure and HLA in healthy donors. For the study at large: There were over 350 genotyped donors. Of these, about 86% fell in the genetic ancestry cluster associated with self-reported Caucasian donors. Findings and caveats of the study: A later analysis linked a missense variant in DCLRE1C to the trimming of TCR beta V and J genes.

This clone was recorded only once. Its antigen is unknown. Trimming at V came to 4 bases and at J to 4 bases, leaving 7 bases not matched to a gene. This CDR3 is 14 amino acids long. The germline CDR1 and CDR2 sequences are GTSNPN and SVGIG (reference sequence). With 60 Vbeta and 13 Jbeta primers, the PCR was carried out. Authors' analysis steps: In a later analysis, approximately 80 million unique TCR beta chains included roughly 11 million shared by two or more donors. Sequencing was performed with immunoSEQ multiplex PCR; in TCRdb, only in-frame clones are kept and a portion is missing. That table furnishes V, J and clone size, whereas the DNA furnished D and trimming. Among under 250,000 clones, 85% were seen once, and the ten largest hold less than 2.5%.

The sequenced sample consisted of PBMCs. This TCR derives from a woman between 50 and 59 years old in good health and CMV-seronegative. The rearrangement uses TRBV30 and TRBJ1-5; TRBD1 aligns across 7 bases. The CDR3, as DNA: TGTGCCTGGACTAAAGGGACAGCAAATCAGCCCCAGCATTTT. Protein sequence: CAWTKGTANQPQHF.